The clone carrying this T cell receptor beta chain occurred once. The antigen remains unidentified. Generated by immunoSEQ multiplex PCR, the TCRdb table keeps only in-frame clones and is missing some. The table shows more than 80,000 clones, with around four fifths occurring only once. The data stem from a study of graft-versus-host responses after intestinal transplantation. Overall study context: Multivisceral, liver-intestinal, or isolated intestinal transplants were given to recipients. Each patient got anti-thymocyte globulin induction, then tacrolimus and steroids for about 3 years.

This CDR3 contains 15 residues. With V trimmed by 5 bases and J by 2 bases, 8 bases remained unmatched. Germline V gene lookup returns CDR1 SEHNR and CDR2 FQNEAQ (reference sequence). Specimen: unstimulated CD8+ T cells sorted from spleen or lymph node cells, collected before intestinal transplant. The source is a human donor who received an intestinal transplant. V is TRBV7-9 and J is TRBJ2-7; 8 nucleotides line up with TRBD1. The CDR3 protein is CASSTLQGDTYEQYF. The CDR3 DNA reads TGTGCCAGCAGCACCTTACAGGGGGATACCTACGAGCAGTACTTC.